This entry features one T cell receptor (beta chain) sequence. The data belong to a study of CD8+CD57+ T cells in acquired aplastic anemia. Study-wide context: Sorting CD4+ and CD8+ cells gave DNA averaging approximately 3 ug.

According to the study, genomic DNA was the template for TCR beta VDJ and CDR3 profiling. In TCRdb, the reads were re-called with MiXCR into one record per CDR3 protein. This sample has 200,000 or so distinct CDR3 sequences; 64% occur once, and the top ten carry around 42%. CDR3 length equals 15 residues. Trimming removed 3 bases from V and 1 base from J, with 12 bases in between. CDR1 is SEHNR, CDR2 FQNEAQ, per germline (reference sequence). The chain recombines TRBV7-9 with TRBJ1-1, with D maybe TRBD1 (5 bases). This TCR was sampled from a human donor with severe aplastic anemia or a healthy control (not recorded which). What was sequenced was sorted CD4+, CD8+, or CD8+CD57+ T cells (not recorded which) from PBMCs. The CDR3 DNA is TGTGCCAGCAGCTTCTCAGGGCTAAGGAACACTGAAGCTTTCTTT. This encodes CASSFSGLRNTEAFF.